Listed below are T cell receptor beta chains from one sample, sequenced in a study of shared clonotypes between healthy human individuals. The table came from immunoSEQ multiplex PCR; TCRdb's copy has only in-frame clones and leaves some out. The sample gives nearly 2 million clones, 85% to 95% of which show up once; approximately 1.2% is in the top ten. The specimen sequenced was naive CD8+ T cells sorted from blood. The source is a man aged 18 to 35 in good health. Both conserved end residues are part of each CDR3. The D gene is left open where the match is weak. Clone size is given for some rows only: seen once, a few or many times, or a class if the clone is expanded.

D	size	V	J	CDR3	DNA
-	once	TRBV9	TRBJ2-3	CASSVQGVSGDTQYF	TGTGCCAGCAGCGTACAGGGTGTGAGTGGAGATACGCAGTATTTT
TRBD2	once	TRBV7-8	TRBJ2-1	CASSPGLAGASPYNEQFF	TGTGCCAGCAGCCCGGGACTAGCGGGGGCCTCCCCTTACAATGAGCAGTTCTTC
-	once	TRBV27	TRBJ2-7	CASSSGYEQYF	TGTGCCAGCAGTTCCGGATACGAGCAGTACTTC
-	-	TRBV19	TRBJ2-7	CASSRGTLSEQYF	TGTGCCAGTAGTCGTGGGACACTCTCCGAGCAGTACTTC
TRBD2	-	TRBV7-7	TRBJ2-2	CASSLAASGSSTGELFF	TGTGCTAGCAGCTTAGCTGCTAGCGGGAGTAGCACCGGGGAGCTGTTTTTT
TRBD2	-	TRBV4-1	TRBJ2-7	CASSPQAGPASYEQYF	TGCGCCAGCAGCCCCCAAGCGGGGCCCGCCTCCTACGAGCAGTACTTC
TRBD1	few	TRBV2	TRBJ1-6	CASSDLGQANSPLHF	TGTGCCAGCAGTGACCTGGGACAGGCGAATTCACCCCTCCACTTT
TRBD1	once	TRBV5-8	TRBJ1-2	CASSWGTGDYYGYTF	TGTGCCAGCAGCTGGGGGACAGGCGATTACTATGGCTACACCTTC
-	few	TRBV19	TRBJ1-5	CAATGGPGYSNQPQHF	TGTGCCGCTACCGGGGGGCCGGGTTATAGCAATCAGCCCCAGCATTTT
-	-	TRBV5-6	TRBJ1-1	CASSFYLNTEAFF	TGTGCCAGCAGCTTCTACTTGAACACTGAAGCTTTCTTT
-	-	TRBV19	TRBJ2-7	CANRGPLVEQYF	TGTGCCAACCGGGGACCCCTTGTCGAGCAGTACTTC
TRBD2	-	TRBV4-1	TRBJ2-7	CASSLKTAGGVPYEQYF	TGCGCCAGCAGCCTTAAGACGGCGGGAGGGGTTCCCTACGAGCAGTACTTC
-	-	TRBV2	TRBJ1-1	CASSVTASRVEAFF	TGTGCCAGCAGTGTAACAGCCTCACGGGTGGAAGCTTTCTTT
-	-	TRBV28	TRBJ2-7	CASSFEGSYEQYF	TGTGCCAGCAGTTTTGAGGGTTCCTACGAGCAGTACTTC
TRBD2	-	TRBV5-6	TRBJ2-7	CASSFIAGLNEQYF	TGTGCCAGCAGCTTCATAGCGGGATTGAACGAGCAGTACTTC
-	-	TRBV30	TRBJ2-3	CAWSVAWDVVADTQYF	TGTGCCTGGAGTGTAGCTTGGGATGTAGTGGCAGATACGCAGTATTTT
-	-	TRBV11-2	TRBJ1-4	CASSPGTLATNEKLFF	TGTGCCAGCAGCCCGGGGACATTAGCAACTAATGAAAAACTGTTTTTT
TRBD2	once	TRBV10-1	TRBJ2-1	CASRTSGSWNEQFF	TGCGCCAGTAGGACTAGCGGGAGTTGGAATGAGCAGTTCTTC
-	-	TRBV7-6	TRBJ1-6	CASSLDLYNSPLHF	TGTGCCAGCAGCTTAGACCTATATAATTCACCCCTCCACTTT
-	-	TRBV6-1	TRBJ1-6	CASRVRENLNSPLHF	TGTGCCAGCAGGGTCAGGGAGAATCTTAATTCACCCCTCCACTTT
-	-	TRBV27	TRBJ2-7	CASSLMAADEQYF	TGTGCCAGCAGTTTAATGGCAGCGGACGAGCAGTACTTC
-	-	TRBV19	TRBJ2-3	CASSIVGDSTDTQYF	TGTGCCAGTAGTATAGTCGGCGACTCCACAGATACGCAGTATTTT
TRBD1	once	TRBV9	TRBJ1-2	CASVAGTGGNYGYTF	TGTGCCAGCGTCGCAGGGACAGGAGGAAACTATGGCTACACCTTC
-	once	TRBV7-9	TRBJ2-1	CASSLGVGDYNEQFF	TGTGCCAGCAGCTTAGGGGTAGGGGACTACAATGAGCAGTTCTTC
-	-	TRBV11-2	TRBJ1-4	CASSLEGRVWEKLFF	TGTGCCAGCAGCTTAGAGGGCAGGGTGTGGGAAAAACTGTTTTTT
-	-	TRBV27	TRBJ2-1	CASSLSRGGNEQFF	TGTGCCAGCAGTTTAAGTCGGGGTGGGAATGAGCAGTTCTTC
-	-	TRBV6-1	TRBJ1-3	CASTVSFLSGNTIYF	TGTGCCAGCACCGTGAGTTTTCTCTCTGGAAACACCATATATTTT
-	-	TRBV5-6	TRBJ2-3	CASSPWGEGTGHTDTQYF	TGTGCCAGCAGCCCCTGGGGGGAGGGGACAGGTCACACAGATACGCAGTATTTT
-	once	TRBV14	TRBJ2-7	CASSPTATYGKQYF	TGTGCCAGCAGCCCGACCGCGACGTACGGCAAGCAGTACTTC
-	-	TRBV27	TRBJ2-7	CASSYSSYEQYF	TGTGCCAGCAGCTATAGCTCCTACGAGCAGTACTTC
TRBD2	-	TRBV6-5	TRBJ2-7	CASNGGGYEQYF	TGTGCCAGCAACGGGGGGGGGTACGAGCAGTACTTC
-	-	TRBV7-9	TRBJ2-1	CASSPRDSEGYNEQFF	TGTGCCAGCAGCCCCCGGGACTCCGAAGGATACAATGAGCAGTTCTTC
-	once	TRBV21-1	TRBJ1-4	CASSAAHRGLSEKLFF	TGTGCCAGCAGCGCCGCCCACAGGGGTTTAAGTGAAAAACTGTTTTTT
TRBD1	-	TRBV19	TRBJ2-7	CASSPRYGTASYEQYF	TGTGCCAGTAGTCCACGATACGGGACAGCCTCCTACGAGCAGTACTTC
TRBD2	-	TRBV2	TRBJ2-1	CASTLTSGTYNEQFF	TGTGCCAGCACTCTTACTAGCGGGACCTACAATGAGCAGTTCTTC